Listed below are T cell receptor beta chains from one sample, sequenced in a study of T-cell memory formation after mild COVID-19. TCRdb analysed the 5' RACE reads with MiXCR anew, one entry per CDR3 protein. The table lists approximately 490,000 distinct CDR3 sequences, just over 20% of them singletons. The source material was PBMCs or a T cell subset sorted from them (not recorded which). Every receptor here comes from an adult woman who had mild COVID-19 (a few samples of this study predate the infection). Cell type and time point are not known. Each CDR3 is given with its conserved first and last residue. Fields, in order: J gene, D gene, clone size, V gene, CDR3 protein, CDR3 DNA. A D gene is named only where the DNA matches it firmly. Part of the rows lack a size; the others show once, few, many or a class for expanded clones.

TRBJ2-2,-,-,TRBV20-1,CSGRDPVTGELFF,TGCAGTGGACGGGATCCCGTAACCGGGGAGCTGTTTTTT
TRBJ2-2,-,-,TRBV4-2,CASSQGQGIGELFF,TGTGCCAGCAGCCAAGGGCAGGGAATCGGGGAGCTGTTTTTT
TRBJ2-7,TRBD1,-,TRBV7-6,CASSLVPAGGQPTRYEQYF,TGTGCCAGCAGCTTAGTCCCGGCAGGGGGCCAACCGACCCGCTACGAGCAGTACTTC
TRBJ2-3,TRBD1,-,TRBV6-2/TRBV6-3,CASSYPQQGTDTQYF,TGTGCCAGCAGTTATCCCCAACAGGGGACAGATACGCAGTATTTT
TRBJ2-3,-,few,TRBV29-1,CSVGGGQSTTDTQYF,TGCAGCGTTGGTGGTGGACAGAGTACCACAGATACGCAGTATTTT
TRBJ1-3,-,once,TRBV7-9,CASSLVGEYGNAIYF,TGTGCCAGCAGCTTAGTCGGAGAGTACGGAAACGCCATATATTTT
TRBJ1-1,-,-,TRBV11-2,CASSTSPGTTEAFF,TGTGCCAGCAGTACCTCTCCCGGGACAACTGAAGCTTTCTTT
TRBJ2-2,TRBD2,-,TRBV7-6,CASRGAGGPQDGELFF,TGTGCCAGCAGAGGGGCGGGAGGGCCGCAGGATGGGGAGCTGTTTTTT
TRBJ2-1,-,-,TRBV6-2/TRBV6-3,CASSGNQGYEQFF,TGTGCCAGCAGTGGTAACCAGGGTTATGAGCAGTTCTTC
TRBJ2-7,TRBD1,-,TRBV6-2/TRBV6-3,CASSPGTDPYEQYF,TGTGCCAGCAGTCCCGGGACAGACCCCTACGAGCAGTACTTC
TRBJ1-3,-,once,TRBV5-5,CASSRVNSGNTIYF,TGTGCCAGCAGCCGGGTCAACTCTGGAAACACCATATATTTT
TRBJ2-7,TRBD2,once,TRBV20-1,CSAPLAGTGASEQYF,TGCAGTGCTCCTCTAGCGGGAACCGGAGCGAGCGAGCAGTACTTC
TRBJ2-3,-,many,TRBV18,CASSPRARDTQYF,TGTGCCAGCTCACCAAGGGCTCGAGATACGCAGTATTTT
TRBJ2-1,-,-,TRBV11-3,CASSPPGRLEQFF,TGTGCCAGCAGCCCGCCGGGACGGCTTGAGCAGTTCTTC
TRBJ2-5,-,few,TRBV4-3,CASSVGVMETQYF,TGCGCCAGCAGCGTCGGAGTGATGGAGACCCAGTACTTC
TRBJ2-3,-,-,TRBV7-9,CASSGSNTDTQYF,TGTGCCAGCAGCGGGAGTAACACAGATACGCAGTATTTT
TRBJ2-1,TRBD1,many,TRBV12-3/TRBV12-4,CASNTPGQRSEQFF,TGTGCCAGCAATACTCCGGGACAGAGGAGTGAGCAGTTCTTC
TRBJ2-1,-,few,TRBV6-5,CASRWSDLYNEQFF,TGTGCCAGCAGATGGTCGGACCTCTACAATGAGCAGTTCTTC
TRBJ2-3,-,few,TRBV20-1,CSARDAAPDTQYF,TGCAGTGCTAGAGATGCAGCACCCGATACGCAGTATTTT
TRBJ2-1,TRBD2,-,TRBV29-1,CSVDFGLANNEQFF,TGCAGCGTTGATTTCGGACTAGCGAACAATGAGCAGTTCTTC
TRBJ2-7,TRBD1,few,TRBV5-1,CASRPGTGSYEQYF,TGCGCCAGCCGTCCAGGGACAGGGTCCTACGAGCAGTACTTC
TRBJ2-1,-,few,TRBV29-1,CSVPFPGGNNEQFF,TGCAGCGTCCCCTTCCCAGGAGGAAACAATGAGCAGTTCTTC
TRBJ2-7,-,many,TRBV15,CATSRPSPRQYF,TGTGCCACCAGCAGACCTAGCCCAAGGCAGTACTTC
TRBJ1-2,-,-,TRBV24-1,CATSETATAPDGYTF,TGTGCCACCAGTGAGACGGCGACAGCTCCTGATGGCTACACCTTC
TRBJ2-2,-,-,TRBV11-2,CASSLSETGNTGELFF,TGTGCCAGCAGCTTATCCGAGACAGGGAACACCGGGGAGCTGTTTTTT
TRBJ1-5,-,few,TRBV20-1,CSARSLSNQPQHF,TGCAGTGCTAGATCCCTTAGCAATCAGCCCCAGCATTTT
TRBJ2-7,-,few,TRBV7-9,CASSSEGRSVSYEQYF,TGTGCCAGCAGCTCCGAGGGCCGGAGTGTCTCCTACGAGCAGTACTTC
TRBJ1-1,-,-,TRBV7-3,CASSLAGQGTTEAFF,TGTGCCAGCAGCTTAGCGGGGCAGGGGACCACTGAAGCTTTCTTT
TRBJ2-3,TRBD2,-,TRBV6-1,CASSEVVAGGGTDTQYF,TGTGCCAGCAGTGAAGTGGTAGCGGGAGGGGGCACAGATACGCAGTATTTT
TRBJ2-1,TRBD1,few,TRBV10-3,CAISSVPGQGARGNEQFF,TGTGCCATCAGCTCCGTCCCGGGACAGGGGGCGCGAGGCAATGAGCAGTTCTTC
TRBJ2-1,TRBD2,-,TRBV10-3,CAISESLLAVSSYNEQFF,TGTGCCATCAGTGAGTCATTACTAGCGGTAAGCTCCTACAATGAGCAGTTCTTC
TRBJ1-5,TRBD1,many,TRBV5-6,CASSLGRGLGNQPQHF,TGTGCCAGCAGCTTGGGAAGGGGGCTGGGCAATCAGCCCCAGCATTTT
TRBJ2-7,-,few,TRBV4-3,CASSQVQAYEQYF,TGCGCCAGCAGCCAAGTACAGGCCTACGAGCAGTACTTC
TRBJ2-7,TRBD2,-,TRBV12-3/TRBV12-4,CASSRPGLAGPYEQYF,TGTGCCAGCAGCCGCCCGGGTCTAGCGGGGCCCTACGAGCAGTACTTC
TRBJ1-2,TRBD1,few,TRBV19,CASGRTGYYGGYTF,TGTGCCAGTGGAAGGACAGGATATTATGGGGGCTACACCTTC
TRBJ2-7,-,-,TRBV12-3/TRBV12-4,CASSPPERARGEQYF,TGTGCCAGCAGTCCTCCCGAGCGGGCTCGAGGGGAGCAGTACTTC
TRBJ2-3,-,-,TRBV5-6,CASSLSSGTGSGDTQYF,TGTGCCAGCAGCTTGTCCAGCGGGACAGGAAGTGGGGATACGCAGTATTTT
TRBJ2-5,TRBD2,-,TRBV5-6,CASSSGTSGLGRETQYF,TGTGCCAGCAGCTCCGGGACTAGCGGGCTGGGAAGGGAGACCCAGTACTTC
TRBJ2-7,TRBD1,-,TRBV7-9,CASSLAPTGVAYEQYF,TGTGCCAGCAGCTTAGCCCCGACAGGGGTCGCCTACGAGCAGTACTTC
TRBJ2-2,-,many,TRBV5-1,CASSSANTPWYPGELFF,TGCGCCAGCAGCTCCGCTAACACCCCCTGGTACCCCGGGGAGCTGTTTTTT
TRBJ2-7,TRBD2,few,TRBV6-5,CASSYDGTSGGIQEQYF,TGTGCCAGCAGTTACGACGGGACTAGCGGGGGAATTCAGGAGCAGTACTTC
TRBJ2-7,TRBD1,-,TRBV27,CASRVEAGGSYEQYF,TGTGCCAGCAGGGTAGAGGCAGGGGGCTCGTACGAGCAGTACTTC
TRBJ2-2,TRBD1,-,TRBV4-2,CASSHRQGEVGELFF,TGTGCCAGCAGCCACCGACAGGGCGAGGTCGGGGAGCTGTTTTTT
TRBJ2-3,TRBD2,-,TRBV5-1,CASSFGSGRTDTQYF,TGCGCCAGCAGCTTCGGGAGCGGGAGGACAGATACGCAGTATTTT
TRBJ2-7,-,few,TRBV12-3/TRBV12-4,CASSFGGIYYEQYF,TGTGCCAGCAGTTTCGGAGGGATATACTACGAGCAGTACTTC